This record covers a single T cell receptor (beta chain). Time point of the sample: longitudinal time-point 1 (baseline). This entry belongs to a study of neurological immune-mediated disorders. TCRdb used MiXCR to reprocess the 5' RACE reads, holding one entry per CDR3 protein. The sample records 70,000 to 75,000 distinct CDR3 sequences, approximately 14% being singletons. With 5 bases removed from V and 2 bases from J, the gap between germline ends came to 19 bases. Germline V gene sequence: CDR1 SGHTA, CDR2 FQGTGA. This CDR3 comprises 18 residues. The source of this sequence is a female donor with HTLV-1-associated myelopathy (HAM/TSP). The V call is TRBV7-3, the J call TRBJ2-6; D possibly matches TRBD1 or TRBD2 (6 bases each). The sequencing sample was made of PBMCs. DNA of the CDR3: TGTGCCAGCAGCCTAGTGGGGGGCTCAGCAGCTGGGGCCAACGTCCTGACTTTC. This codes for CASSLVGGSAAGANVLTF. Combining the CDR3 with reference TRBV7-3 and TRBJ2-6 gives the whole variable domain GAGVSQTPSNKVTEKGKYVELRCDPISGHTALYWYRQSLGQGPEFLIYFQGTGAADDSGLPNDRFFAVRPEGSVSTLKIQRTERGDSAVYLCASSLVGGSAAGANVLTFGAGSRLTVL.